This paragraph covers one TCR beta chain sequence. The antigen remains unidentified. This specimen belongs to a study of cytomegalovirus exposure and HLA in healthy donors. Study-wide findings and caveats: In vitro data verified three CMV-associated chains as specific for CMV antigens. The study listed approximately 160 cytomegalovirus-associated TCR beta chains.

The repertoire was sequenced with immunoSEQ multiplex PCR; TCRdb's copy has only in-frame clones and lacks some. The sample records more than 250,000 clones, 86% being singletons. CDR3 size: 15 residues. Trimming took 2 bases from V and 2 from J; bases not matched to a gene: 3. CDR1 is SGHNT, CDR2 YYREEE, per germline (reference sequence). The rearrangement joins TRBV5-4 to TRBJ2-1; TRBD2 agrees at 8 bases. Sequencing was performed on PBMCs. This TCR derives from a woman aged 18-29 years in good health and CMV-seronegative. CDR3 protein: CASSLAGDTYNEQFF. The CDR3 coding sequence is TGTGCCAGCAGCTTAGCGGGAGACACCTACAATGAGCAGTTCTTC.